What follows describes a single T cell receptor beta chain. The data stem from a study of blood T cell repertoires in COVID-19. From germline, CDR1 is SQVTM and CDR2 ANQGSEA. CDR3 size: 14 residues. Germline trimming cut 6 bases from V and 5 bases from J; bases unmatched to any gene: 11. The table came from immunoSEQ multiplex PCR; TCRdb's copy has only in-frame clones and leaves some out. The sample consists of about 220,000 clones, roughly 81% of them appearing once. The rearrangement uses TRBV29-1 and TRBJ1-1, with 8 bases aligning to TRBD1. This receptor was obtained from a man aged 50-59 years who had recovered from COVID-19. The sequencing input was peripheral blood. The CDR3 protein is CSVVQGYRGTEAFF. CDR3 bases: TGCAGCGTCGTACAGGGATACAGGGGGACTGAAGCTTTCTTT.